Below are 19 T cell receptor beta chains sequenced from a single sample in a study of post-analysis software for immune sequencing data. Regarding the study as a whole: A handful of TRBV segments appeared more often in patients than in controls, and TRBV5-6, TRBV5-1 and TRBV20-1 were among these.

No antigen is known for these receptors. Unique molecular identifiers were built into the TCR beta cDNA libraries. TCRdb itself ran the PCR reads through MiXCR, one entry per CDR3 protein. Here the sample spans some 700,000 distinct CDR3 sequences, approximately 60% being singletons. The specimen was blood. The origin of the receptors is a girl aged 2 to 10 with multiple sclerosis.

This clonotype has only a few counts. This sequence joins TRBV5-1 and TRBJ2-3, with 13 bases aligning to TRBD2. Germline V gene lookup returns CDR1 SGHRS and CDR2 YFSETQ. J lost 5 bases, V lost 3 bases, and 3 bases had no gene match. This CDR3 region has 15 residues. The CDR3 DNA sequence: TGCGCCAGCAGCTCGGGACTAGCGGGAAGAGATACGCAGTATTTT. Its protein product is CASSSGLAGRDTQYF.

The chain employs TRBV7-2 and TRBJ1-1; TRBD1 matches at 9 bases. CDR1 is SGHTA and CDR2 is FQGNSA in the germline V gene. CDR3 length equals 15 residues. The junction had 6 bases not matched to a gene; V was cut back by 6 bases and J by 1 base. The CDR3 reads CASSFHRGQNTEAFF. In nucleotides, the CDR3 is TGTGCCAGCAGTTTCCACAGGGGGCAGAACACTGAAGCTTTCTTT.

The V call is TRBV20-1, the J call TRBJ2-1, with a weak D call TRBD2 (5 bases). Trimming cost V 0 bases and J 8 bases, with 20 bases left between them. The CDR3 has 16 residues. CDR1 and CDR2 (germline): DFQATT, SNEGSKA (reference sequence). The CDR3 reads CSARDLRGSRGDEQFF. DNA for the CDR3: TGCAGTGCTAGAGATTTACGGGGTTCTCGAGGCGATGAGCAGTTCTTC.

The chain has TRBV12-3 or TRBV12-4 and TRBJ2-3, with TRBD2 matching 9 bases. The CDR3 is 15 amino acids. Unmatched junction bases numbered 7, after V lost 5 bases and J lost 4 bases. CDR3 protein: CASSSGGLSADTQYF. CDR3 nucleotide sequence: TGTGCCAGCAGTAGCGGGGGGCTTAGCGCAGATACGCAGTATTTT.

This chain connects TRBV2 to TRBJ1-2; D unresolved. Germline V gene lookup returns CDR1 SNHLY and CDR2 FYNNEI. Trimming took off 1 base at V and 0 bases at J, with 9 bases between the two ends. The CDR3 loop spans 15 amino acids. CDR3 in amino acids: CASSEGLTANYGYTF. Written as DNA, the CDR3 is TGTGCCAGCAGTGAAGGGCTGACCGCTAACTATGGCTACACCTTC.

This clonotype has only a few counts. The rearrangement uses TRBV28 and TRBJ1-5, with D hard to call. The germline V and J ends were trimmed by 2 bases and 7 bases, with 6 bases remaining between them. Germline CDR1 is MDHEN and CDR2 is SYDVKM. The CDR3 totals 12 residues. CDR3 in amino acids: CASSLMGQPQHF. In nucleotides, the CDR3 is TGTGCCAGCAGTTTAATGGGCCAGCCCCAGCATTTT.

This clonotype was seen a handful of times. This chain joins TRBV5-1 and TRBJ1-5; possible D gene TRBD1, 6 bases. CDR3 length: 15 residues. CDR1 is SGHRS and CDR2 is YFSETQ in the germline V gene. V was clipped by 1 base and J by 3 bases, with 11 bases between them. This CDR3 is CASSLYGGTNQPQHF. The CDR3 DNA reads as TGCGCCAGCAGCTTGTACGGGGGCACCAATCAGCCCCAGCATTTT.

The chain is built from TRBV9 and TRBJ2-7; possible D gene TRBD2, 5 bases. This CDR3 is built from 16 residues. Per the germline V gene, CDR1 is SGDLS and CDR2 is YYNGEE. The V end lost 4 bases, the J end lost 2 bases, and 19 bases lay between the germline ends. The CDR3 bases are TGTGCCAGCAGCATCTTAAGAGCGGATCTTCCCTACGAGCAGTACTTC. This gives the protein CASSILRADLPYEQYF.

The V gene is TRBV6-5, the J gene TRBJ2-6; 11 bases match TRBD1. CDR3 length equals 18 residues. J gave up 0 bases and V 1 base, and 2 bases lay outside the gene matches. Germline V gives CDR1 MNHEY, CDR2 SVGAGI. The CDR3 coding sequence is TGTGCCAGCAGTTACTTCGGGACAGGGGGCTCTGGGGCCAACGTCCTGACTTTC. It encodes CASSYFGTGGSGANVLTF.

The CDR3 nucleotides read TGTGCCAGCAGCCCAATGAACTGGGACATTTCCTACGAGCAGTACTTC. This encodes CASSPMNWDISYEQYF. This chain connects TRBV7-9 to TRBJ2-7; a weak D match, TRBD1 (6 bases). Germline V CDR1 and CDR2: SEHNR, FQNEAQ (reference sequence). This CDR3 comprises 16 residues. V lost 5 bases and J 1 base, leaving 18 bases between the germline ends.

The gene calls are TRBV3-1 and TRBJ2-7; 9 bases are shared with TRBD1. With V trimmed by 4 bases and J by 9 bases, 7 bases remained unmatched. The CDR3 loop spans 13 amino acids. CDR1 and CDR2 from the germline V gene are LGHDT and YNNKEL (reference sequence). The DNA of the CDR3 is TGTGCCAGCAGCCGCCGGCCGGGACAGGGGCAGTACTTC. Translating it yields CASSRRPGQGQYF.

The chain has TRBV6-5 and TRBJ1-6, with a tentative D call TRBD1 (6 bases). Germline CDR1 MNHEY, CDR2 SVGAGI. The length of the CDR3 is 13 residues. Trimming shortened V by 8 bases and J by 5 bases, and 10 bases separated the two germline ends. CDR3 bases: TGTGCCAGCCGGGACATCGATAATTCACCCCTCCACTTT. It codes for CASRDIDNSPLHF.

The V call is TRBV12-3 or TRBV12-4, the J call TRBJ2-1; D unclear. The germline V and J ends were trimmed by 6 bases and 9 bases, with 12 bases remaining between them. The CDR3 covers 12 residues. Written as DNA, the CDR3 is TGTGCCAGCAGGAGAAGGGATATTGAGCAGTTCTTC. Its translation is CASRRRDIEQFF.

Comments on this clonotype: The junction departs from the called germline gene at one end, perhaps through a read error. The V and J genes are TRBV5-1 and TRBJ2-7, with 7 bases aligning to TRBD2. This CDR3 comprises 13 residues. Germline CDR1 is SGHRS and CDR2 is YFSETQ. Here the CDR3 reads CASSRREGHEQYF. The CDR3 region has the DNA TGTGCCAGCAGTCGCAGGGAGGGTCACGAGCAGTACTTC.

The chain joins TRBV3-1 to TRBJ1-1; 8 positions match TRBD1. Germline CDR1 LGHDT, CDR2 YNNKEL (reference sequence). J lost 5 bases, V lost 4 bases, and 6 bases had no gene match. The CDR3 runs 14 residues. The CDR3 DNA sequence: TGTGCCAGCAGCCGAACAGGGGGGAAAACTGAAGCTTTCTTT. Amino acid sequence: CASSRTGGKTEAFF.

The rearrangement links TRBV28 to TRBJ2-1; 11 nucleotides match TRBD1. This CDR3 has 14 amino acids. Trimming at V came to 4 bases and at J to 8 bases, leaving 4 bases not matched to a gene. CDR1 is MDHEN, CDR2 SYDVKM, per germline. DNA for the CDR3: TGTGCCAGCAGTTCCGGGACAGGGGGTTATGAGCAGTTCTTC. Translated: CASSSGTGGYEQFF.

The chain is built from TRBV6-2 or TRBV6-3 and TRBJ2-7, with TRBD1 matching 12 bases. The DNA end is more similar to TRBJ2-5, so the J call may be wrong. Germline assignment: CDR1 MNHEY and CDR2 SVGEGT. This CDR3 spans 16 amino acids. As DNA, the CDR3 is TGTGCCAGCACCCAACGTGGGACAGGGGGCTGGGAGACCCAGTACTTC. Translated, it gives CASTQRGTGGWETQYF.

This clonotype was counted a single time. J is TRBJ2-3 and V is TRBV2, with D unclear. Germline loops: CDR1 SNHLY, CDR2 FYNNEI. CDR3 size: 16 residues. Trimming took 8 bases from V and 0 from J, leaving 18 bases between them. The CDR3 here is CASARRVVSSTDTQYF. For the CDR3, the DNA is TGTGCCAGCGCCAGACGGGTGGTCTCGAGCACAGATACGCAGTATTTT.

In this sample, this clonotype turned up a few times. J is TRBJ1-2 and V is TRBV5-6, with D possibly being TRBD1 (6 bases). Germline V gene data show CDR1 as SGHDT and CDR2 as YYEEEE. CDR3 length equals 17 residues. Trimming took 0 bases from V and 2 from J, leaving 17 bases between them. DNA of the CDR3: TGTGCCAGCAGCTTGGCAGAAGTAAGGAGGGGGAACTATGGCTACACCTTC. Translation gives CASSLAEVRRGNYGYTF.